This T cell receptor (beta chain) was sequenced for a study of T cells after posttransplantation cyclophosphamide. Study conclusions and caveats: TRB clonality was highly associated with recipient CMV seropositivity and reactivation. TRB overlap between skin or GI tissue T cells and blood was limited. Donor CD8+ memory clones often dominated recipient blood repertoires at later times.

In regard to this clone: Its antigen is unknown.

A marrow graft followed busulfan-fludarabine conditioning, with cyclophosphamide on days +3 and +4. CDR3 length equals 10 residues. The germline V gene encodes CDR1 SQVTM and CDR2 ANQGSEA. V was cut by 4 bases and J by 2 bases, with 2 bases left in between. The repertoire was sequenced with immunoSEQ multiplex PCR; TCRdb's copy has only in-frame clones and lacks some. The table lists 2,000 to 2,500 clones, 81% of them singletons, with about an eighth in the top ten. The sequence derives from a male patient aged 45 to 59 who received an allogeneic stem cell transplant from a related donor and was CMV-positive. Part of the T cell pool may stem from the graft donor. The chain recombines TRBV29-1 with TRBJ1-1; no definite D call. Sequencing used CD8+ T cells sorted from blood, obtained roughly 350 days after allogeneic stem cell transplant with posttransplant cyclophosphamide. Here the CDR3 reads CSVANTEAFF. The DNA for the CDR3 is TGCAGCGTTGCAAACACTGAAGCTTTCTTT.